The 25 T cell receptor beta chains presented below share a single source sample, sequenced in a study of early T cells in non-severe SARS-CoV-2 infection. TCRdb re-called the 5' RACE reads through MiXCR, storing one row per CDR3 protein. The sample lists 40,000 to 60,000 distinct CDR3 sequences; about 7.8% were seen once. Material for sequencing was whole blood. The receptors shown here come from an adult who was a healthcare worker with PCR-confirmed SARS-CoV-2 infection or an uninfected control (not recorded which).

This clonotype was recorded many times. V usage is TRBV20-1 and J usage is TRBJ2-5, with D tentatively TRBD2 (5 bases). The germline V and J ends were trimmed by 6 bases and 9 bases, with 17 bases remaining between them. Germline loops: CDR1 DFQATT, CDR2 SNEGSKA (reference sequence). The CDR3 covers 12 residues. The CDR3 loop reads CSAQTGLAPQYF. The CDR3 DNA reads TGCAGTGCCCAAACTGGATTAGCGCCCCAGTACTTC.

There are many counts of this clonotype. For the CDR3, the DNA is TGTGCCAGCTCGGCAGGGGGGTATAGCAATCAGCCCCAGCATTTT. Amino acids: CASSAGGYSNQPQHF. The rearrangement uses TRBV6-1 and TRBJ1-5; 7 bases map to TRBD1. The germline V gene encodes CDR1 MNHNS and CDR2 SASEGT. The trim removed 8 bases at V and 0 bases at J, leaving 7 bases unmatched. This CDR3 spans 15 amino acids.

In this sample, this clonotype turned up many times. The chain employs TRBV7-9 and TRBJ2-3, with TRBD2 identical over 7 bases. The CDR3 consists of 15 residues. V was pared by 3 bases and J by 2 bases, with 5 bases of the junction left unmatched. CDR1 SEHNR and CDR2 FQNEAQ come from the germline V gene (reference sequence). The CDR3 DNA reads TGTGCCAGCAGCTTCGGGGGGACTTCCACAGATACGCAGTATTTT. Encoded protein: CASSFGGTSTDTQYF.

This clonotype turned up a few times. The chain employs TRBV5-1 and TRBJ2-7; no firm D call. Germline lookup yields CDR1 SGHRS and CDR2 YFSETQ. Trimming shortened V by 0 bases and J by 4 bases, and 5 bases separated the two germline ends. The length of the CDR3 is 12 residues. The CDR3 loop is CASSLDLYEQYF. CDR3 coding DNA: TGCGCCAGCAGCTTGGATCTTTACGAGCAGTACTTC.

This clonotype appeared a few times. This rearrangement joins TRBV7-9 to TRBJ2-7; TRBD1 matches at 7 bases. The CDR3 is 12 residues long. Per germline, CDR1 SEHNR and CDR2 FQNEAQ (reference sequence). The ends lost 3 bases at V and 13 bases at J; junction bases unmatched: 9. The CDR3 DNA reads TGTGCCAGCAGCTTCGGACAGGACGAGTTATACTTC. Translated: CASSFGQDELYF.

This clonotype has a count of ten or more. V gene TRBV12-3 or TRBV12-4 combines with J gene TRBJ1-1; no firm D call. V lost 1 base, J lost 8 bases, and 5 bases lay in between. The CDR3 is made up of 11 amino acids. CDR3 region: CASSLVQEAFF. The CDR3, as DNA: TGTGCCAGCAGTTTAGTACAGGAAGCTTTCTTT.

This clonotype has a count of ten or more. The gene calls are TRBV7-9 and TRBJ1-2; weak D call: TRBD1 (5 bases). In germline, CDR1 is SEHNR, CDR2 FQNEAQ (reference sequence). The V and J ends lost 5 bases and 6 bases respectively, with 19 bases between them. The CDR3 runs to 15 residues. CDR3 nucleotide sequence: TGTGCCAGCAGCGACCTGACGGACACCTCTGATGGCTACACCTTC. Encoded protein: CASSDLTDTSDGYTF.

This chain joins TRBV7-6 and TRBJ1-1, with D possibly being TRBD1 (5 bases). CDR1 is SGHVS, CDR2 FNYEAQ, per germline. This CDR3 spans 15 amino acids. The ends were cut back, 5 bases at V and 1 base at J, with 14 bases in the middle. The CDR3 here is CASSPQTDPNTEAFF. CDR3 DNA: TGTGCCAGCAGCCCGCAGACAGACCCGAACACTGAAGCTTTCTTT.

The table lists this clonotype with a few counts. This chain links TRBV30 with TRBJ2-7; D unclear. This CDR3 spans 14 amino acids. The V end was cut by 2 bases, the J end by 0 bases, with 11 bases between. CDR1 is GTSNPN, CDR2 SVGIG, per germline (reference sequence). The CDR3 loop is CAWSLMSSSYEQYF. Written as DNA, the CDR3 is TGTGCCTGGAGTTTGATGAGTAGCTCCTACGAGCAGTACTTC.

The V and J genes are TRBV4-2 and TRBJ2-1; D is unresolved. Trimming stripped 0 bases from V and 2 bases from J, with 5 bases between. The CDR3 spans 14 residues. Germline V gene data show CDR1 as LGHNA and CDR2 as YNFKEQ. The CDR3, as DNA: TGTGCCAGCAGCCAAGACGAAACCTACAATGAGCAGTTCTTC. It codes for CASSQDETYNEQFF.

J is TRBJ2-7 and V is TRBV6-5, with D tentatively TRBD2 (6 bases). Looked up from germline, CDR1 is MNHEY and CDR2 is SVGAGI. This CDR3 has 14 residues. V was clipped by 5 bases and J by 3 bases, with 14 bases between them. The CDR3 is CASSRSGTFYEQYF. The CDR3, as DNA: TGTGCCAGCAGTAGATCCGGGACTTTCTACGAGCAGTACTTC.

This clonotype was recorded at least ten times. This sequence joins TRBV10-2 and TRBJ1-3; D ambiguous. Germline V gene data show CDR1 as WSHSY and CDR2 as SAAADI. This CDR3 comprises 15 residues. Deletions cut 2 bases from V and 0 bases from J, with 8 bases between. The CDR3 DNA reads TGCGCCAGCAGTGAGGAGATCAGCTCTGGAAACACCATATATTTT. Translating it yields CASSEEISSGNTIYF.

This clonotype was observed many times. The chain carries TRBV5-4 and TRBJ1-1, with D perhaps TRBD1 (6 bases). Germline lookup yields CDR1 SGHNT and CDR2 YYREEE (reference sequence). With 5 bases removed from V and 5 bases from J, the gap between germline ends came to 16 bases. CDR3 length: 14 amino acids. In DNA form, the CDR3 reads TGTGCCAGCAGGTTACAGGGATTCAAGACTGAAGCTTTCTTT. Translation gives CASRLQGFKTEAFF. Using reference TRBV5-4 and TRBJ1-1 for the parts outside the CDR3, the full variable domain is ETGVTQSPTHLIKTRGQQVTLRCSSQSGHNTVSWYQQALGQGPQFIFQYYREEENGRGNFPPRFSGLQFPNYSSELNVNALELDDSALYLCASRLQGFKTEAFFGQGTRLTVV.

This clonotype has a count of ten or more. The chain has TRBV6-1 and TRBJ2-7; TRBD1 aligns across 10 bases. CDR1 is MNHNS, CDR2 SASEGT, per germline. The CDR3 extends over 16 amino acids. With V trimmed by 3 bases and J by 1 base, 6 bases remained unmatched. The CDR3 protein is CASSDGDRGFSYEQYF. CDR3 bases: TGTGCCAGCAGTGATGGGGACAGGGGATTTTCCTACGAGCAGTACTTC.

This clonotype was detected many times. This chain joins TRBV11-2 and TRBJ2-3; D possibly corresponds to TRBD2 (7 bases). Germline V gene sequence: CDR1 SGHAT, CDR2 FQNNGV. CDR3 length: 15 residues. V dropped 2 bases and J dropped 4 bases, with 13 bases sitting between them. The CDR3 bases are TGTGCCAGCAGCTTAACACGGGGGGCTGCAGATACGCAGTATTTT. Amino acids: CASSLTRGAADTQYF. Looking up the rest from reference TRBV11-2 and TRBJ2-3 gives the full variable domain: EAGVAQSPRYKIIEKRQSVAFWCNPISGHATLYWYQQILGQGPKLLIQFQNNGVVDDSQLPKDRFSAERLKGVDSTLKIQPAKLEDSAVYLCASSLTRGAADTQYFGPGTRLTVL.

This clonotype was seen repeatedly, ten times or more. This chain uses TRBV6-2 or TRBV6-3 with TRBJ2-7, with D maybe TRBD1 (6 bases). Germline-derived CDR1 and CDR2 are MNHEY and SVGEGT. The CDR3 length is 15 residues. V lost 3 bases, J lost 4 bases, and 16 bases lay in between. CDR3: CASSYLQGRSYEQYF. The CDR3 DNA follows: TGTGCCAGCAGTTATCTACAGGGCCGCTCTTACGAGCAGTACTTC.

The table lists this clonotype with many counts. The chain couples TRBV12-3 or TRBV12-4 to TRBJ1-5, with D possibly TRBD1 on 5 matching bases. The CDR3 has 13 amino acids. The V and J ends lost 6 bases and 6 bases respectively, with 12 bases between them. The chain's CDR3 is CASRRQSSQPQHF. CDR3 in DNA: TGTGCCAGCAGAAGACAGTCTAGTCAGCCCCAGCATTTT.

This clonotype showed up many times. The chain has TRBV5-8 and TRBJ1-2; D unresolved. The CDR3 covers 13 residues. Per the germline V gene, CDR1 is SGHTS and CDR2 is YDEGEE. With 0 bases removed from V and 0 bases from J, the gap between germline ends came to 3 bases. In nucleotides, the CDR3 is TGTGCCAGCAGCTTGGCAGCTAACTATGGCTACACCTTC. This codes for CASSLAANYGYTF.

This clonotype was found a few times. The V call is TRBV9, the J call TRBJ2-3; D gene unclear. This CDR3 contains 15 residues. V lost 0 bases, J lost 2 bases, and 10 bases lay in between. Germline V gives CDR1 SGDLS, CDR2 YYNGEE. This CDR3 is CASSVAMPPTDTQYF. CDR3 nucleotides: TGTGCCAGCAGCGTAGCTATGCCCCCCACAGATACGCAGTATTTT.

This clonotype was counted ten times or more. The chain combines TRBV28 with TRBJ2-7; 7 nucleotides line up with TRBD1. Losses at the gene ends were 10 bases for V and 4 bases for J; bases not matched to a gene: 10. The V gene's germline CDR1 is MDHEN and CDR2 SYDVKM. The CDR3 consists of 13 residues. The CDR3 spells CATQQGIRYEQYF. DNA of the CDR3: TGTGCCACTCAACAGGGGATCAGGTACGAGCAGTACTTC. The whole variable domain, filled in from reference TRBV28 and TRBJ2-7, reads DVKVTQSSRYLVKRTGEKVFLECVQDMDHENMFWYRQDPGLGLRLIYFSYDVKMKEKGDIPEGYSVSREKKERFSLILESASTNQTSMYLCATQQGIRYEQYFGPGTRLTVT.

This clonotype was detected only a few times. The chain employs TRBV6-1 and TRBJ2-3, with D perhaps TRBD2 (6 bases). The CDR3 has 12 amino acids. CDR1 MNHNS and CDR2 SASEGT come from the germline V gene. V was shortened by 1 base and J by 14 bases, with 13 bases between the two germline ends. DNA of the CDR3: TGTGCCAGCAGTGAAGGAGAGGGTAGCGGGTATTTT. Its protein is CASSEGEGSGYF.

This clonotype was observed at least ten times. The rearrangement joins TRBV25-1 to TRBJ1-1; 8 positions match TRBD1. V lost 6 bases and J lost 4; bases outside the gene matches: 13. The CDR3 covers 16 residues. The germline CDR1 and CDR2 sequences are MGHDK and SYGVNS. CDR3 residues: CASSHSGVDRGTEAFF. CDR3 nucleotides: TGTGCCAGCAGCCATAGCGGGGTCGACAGGGGCACTGAAGCTTTCTTT.

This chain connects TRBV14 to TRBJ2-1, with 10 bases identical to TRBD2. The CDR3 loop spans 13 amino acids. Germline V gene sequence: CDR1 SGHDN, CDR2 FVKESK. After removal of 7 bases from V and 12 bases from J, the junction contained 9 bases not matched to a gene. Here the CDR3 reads CASNSLAGAGQFF. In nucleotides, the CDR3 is TGTGCCAGCAACTCTCTAGCGGGGGCAGGGCAGTTCTTC.

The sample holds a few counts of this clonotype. CDR3 region: CASSLAGRRGYGYTF. Written as DNA, the CDR3 is TGTGCCAGCAGCTTAGCTGGACGGAGGGGGTATGGCTACACCTTC. The chain carries TRBV7-9 and TRBJ1-2, with TRBD1 as a possible D gene (6 bases). The V and J ends lost 0 bases and 5 bases respectively, with 13 bases between them. Germline V gene sequence: CDR1 SEHNR, CDR2 FQNEAQ (reference sequence). The CDR3 covers 15 residues.

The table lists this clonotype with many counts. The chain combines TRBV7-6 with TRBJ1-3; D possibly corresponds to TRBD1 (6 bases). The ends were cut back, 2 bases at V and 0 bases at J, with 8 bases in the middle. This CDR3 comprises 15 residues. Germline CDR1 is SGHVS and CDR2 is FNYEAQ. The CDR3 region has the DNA TGTGCCAGCAGCTTAAGAGGGGGCTCTGGAAACACCATATATTTT. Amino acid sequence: CASSLRGGSGNTIYF.